The clone carrying this T cell receptor (beta chain) was observed many times. Antigen specificity is unknown. The record originates from a study of T cell repertoires in cytomegalovirus infection. Findings of the study overall: Cumulative public TCR beta family frequency identified carriers of CMV plus the relevant HLA.

TCRdb re-derived calls from the reads in MiXCR, one entry per CDR3 protein. The repertoire has over 300,000 distinct CDR3 sequences, 9% to 9.5% of them found once; the top ten carry about 4.5%. Germline V gene sequence: CDR1 SGHAT, CDR2 FQNNGV. The CDR3 is 16 residues long. The junction had 5 bases not matched to a gene; V was cut back by 2 bases and J by 0 bases. The rearrangement uses TRBV11-2 and TRBJ2-7; 9 bases are shared with TRBD2. The clonotype comes from a human donor in good health (CMV status not recorded). Some clones in this sample may be carry-over from other donors' samples. Specimen: PBMCs. In nucleotides, the CDR3 is TGTGCCAGCAGCTTATTTTCTAGCGGGACCTCCTACGAGCAGTACTTC. Encoded protein: CASSLFSSGTSYEQYF. The complete variable domain, with remaining parts taken from reference TRBV11-2 and TRBJ2-7, reads EAGVAQSPRYKIIEKRQSVAFWCNPISGHATLYWYQQILGQGPKLLIQFQNNGVVDDSQLPKDRFSAERLKGVDSTLKIQPAKLEDSAVYLCASSLFSSGTSYEQYFGPGTRLTVT.